This TCR beta chain was profiled in a study of T cell changes during pregnancy in multiple sclerosis. The CDR3 is made up of 14 amino acids. Trimming took 0 bases from V and 2 from J, leaving 8 bases between them. Germline lookup yields CDR1 SNHLY and CDR2 FYNNEI. The assay was immunoSEQ multiplex PCR, and TCRdb's table has in-frame clones only and misses some. The table lists around 48,000 clones, more than 90% of them singletons. Sequenced material: CD8+ T cells from peripheral blood mononuclear cells, taken before pregnancy. The chain recombines TRBV2 with TRBJ2-7; a weak D match, TRBD2 (5 bases). The receptor was derived from a female donor with multiple sclerosis, enrolled in a pregnancy study. The CDR3: CASSEAQRPYEQYF. CDR3 nucleotide sequence: TGTGCCAGCAGTGAAGCGCAGCGGCCCTACGAGCAGTACTTC.